One and the same sample provided the 13 T cell receptor beta chains below, sequenced in a study of long-term antiretroviral therapy in people with HIV. Survey level was the resolution at which the v3.0 immunoSEQ assay ran. Sequencing used immunoSEQ multiplex PCR; TCRdb keeps in-frame clones, though not all of them. The sample contains 20,000 to 30,000 clones, 79% of which appear only once. Source: unsorted PBMCs, taken 1.2 years after starting antiretroviral therapy. The source of these receptors is a woman aged 40 to 50 with HIV.

The chain uses TRBV5-5 and TRBJ2-7; D is undetermined. CDR3 size: 11 residues. Germline values: CDR1 SGHKS, CDR2 YYEKEE (reference sequence). The V end was cut by 7 bases, the J end by 0 bases, with 5 bases between. The DNA for the CDR3 is TGTGCCAGCGGCGACTCCTACGAGCAGTACTTC. Encoded protein: CASGDSYEQYF.

The CDR3 loop is CAISPTTGPGNTIYF. The CDR3 nucleotides are TGTGCCATCAGCCCTACGACAGGGCCTGGAAACACCATATATTTT. The rearrangement uses TRBV10-3 and TRBJ1-3, with 7 bases lining up with TRBD1. Germline CDR1 and CDR2: ENHRY and SYGVKD. This CDR3 contains 15 residues. The V segment lost 6 bases and the J segment 2 bases; nucleotides outside the gene matches: 7.

Here the CDR3 reads CSVEFFLTGGIYEQYF. The CDR3 DNA reads TGCAGCGTTGAGTTTTTCTTGACAGGGGGCATCTACGAGCAGTACTTC. The chain couples TRBV29-1 to TRBJ2-7, with 10 bases fitting TRBD1. CDR1 is SQVTM, CDR2 ANQGSEA, per germline. V lost 3 bases and J lost 3; bases outside the gene matches: 11. The CDR3 has 16 amino acids.

The chain couples TRBV5-5 to TRBJ2-1; D unclear. CDR1 is SGHKS and CDR2 is YYEKEE in the germline V gene (reference sequence). V lost 0 bases to trimming and J lost 0 bases, with 10 bases between them. CDR3 length: 16 residues. For the CDR3, the DNA is TGTGCCAGCAGCTTGGAGGGCGTAAGCTCCTACAATGAGCAGTTCTTC. Translating gives CASSLEGVSSYNEQFF.

This clone was seen only a few times. The chain carries TRBV11-3 and TRBJ1-2; the D gene is possibly TRBD1 (6 bases). Germline V gene sequence: CDR1 SGHNT, CDR2 YENEEA. This CDR3 comprises 14 residues. V lost 5 bases and J lost 5, with 15 bases in between. The CDR3 loop reads CASSGDKRLYGYTF. The CDR3 region has the DNA TGTGCCAGCAGCGGGGACAAGCGCCTTTATGGCTACACCTTC.

The chain uses TRBV5-1 and TRBJ2-7; D possibly corresponds to TRBD1 (5 bases). V dropped 5 bases and J dropped 3 bases, with 27 bases sitting between them. This CDR3 region has 18 residues. The germline V gene encodes CDR1 SGHRS and CDR2 YFSETQ. CDR3 DNA sequence: TGCGCCAGCAGTTCTGACAGTAACCCAGCCTCCTATCGCTACGAGCAGTACTTC. Its protein is CASSSDSNPASYRYEQYF.

This chain links TRBV29-1 with TRBJ2-7; D is uncertain. Germline CDR1 is SQVTM and CDR2 is ANQGSEA. The V and J ends lost 5 bases and 6 bases respectively, with 17 bases between them. The CDR3 covers 13 residues. The CDR3 protein is CSVTSRIQSEQYF. Here the CDR3 DNA reads TGCAGCGTTACAAGCAGGATTCAAAGCGAGCAGTACTTC.

The chain uses TRBV11-2 and TRBJ1-4, with a possible D match to TRBD1 (5 bases). The germline CDR1 and CDR2 sequences are SGHAT and FQNNGV. V lost 2 bases and J 5 bases, leaving 9 bases between the germline ends. CDR3 length equals 14 residues. The CDR3 loop is CASSLSRANEKLFF. The CDR3 DNA reads as TGTGCCAGCAGCTTAAGCAGGGCGAATGAAAAACTGTTTTTT. The whole variable domain, filled in from reference TRBV11-2 and TRBJ1-4, reads EAGVAQSPRYKIIEKRQSVAFWCNPISGHATLYWYQQILGQGPKLLIQFQNNGVVDDSQLPKDRFSAERLKGVDSTLKIQPAKLEDSAVYLCASSLSRANEKLFFGSGTQLSVL.

The rearrangement uses TRBV7-2 and TRBJ2-5; tentatively, D is TRBD1 (5 bases). V gave up 6 bases and J gave up 4 bases, with 18 bases separating them. There are 15 residues in the CDR3. Germline values: CDR1 SGHTA, CDR2 FQGNSA. The CDR3 coding sequence is TGTGCCAGCAGGCGAACAGCTTCCCAGGGAGAGACCCAGTACTTC. This encodes CASRRTASQGETQYF.

V is TRBV4-3 and J is TRBJ1-1, with unresolved D. V was trimmed by 1 base and J by 5 bases, leaving 5 bases between them. The CDR3 totals 12 residues. In germline, CDR1 is LGHNA, CDR2 YSLEER. The CDR3 nucleotides read TGCGCCAGCAGCCAAGGGGCAACTGAAGCTTTCTTT. Protein sequence: CASSQGATEAFF.

The rearrangement joins TRBV29-1 to TRBJ2-3; D possibly corresponds to TRBD1 (5 bases). Germline assignment: CDR1 SQVTM and CDR2 ANQGSEA. Trimming shortened V by 4 bases and J by 0 bases, and 20 bases separated the two germline ends. The CDR3 has 17 amino acids. The CDR3 DNA is TGCAGCGTTGTGCCCCGTAACGTACAGGCAAGCACAGATACGCAGTATTTT. Translation gives CSVVPRNVQASTDTQYF.

This chain connects TRBV7-2 to TRBJ2-4; D is ambiguous. The CDR3 consists of 17 residues. From germline, CDR1 is SGHTA and CDR2 FQGNSA. Trimming removed 3 bases from V and 2 bases from J, with 17 bases in between. CDR3 DNA sequence: TGTGCCAGCAGCTTGGGTCCGGGCCCCGGGTCCAAAAACATTCAGTACTTC. It translates to CASSLGPGPGSKNIQYF.

V and J are TRBV5-1 and TRBJ2-1; D is uncertain. CDR1 and CDR2 (germline): SGHRS, YFSETQ. The CDR3 runs 13 residues. The V end lost 4 bases, the J end lost 10 bases, and 15 bases lay between the germline ends. CDR3 in DNA: TGCGCCAGCAGCCTCCTTTCCTTAGGGGAGCAGTTCTTC. This codes for CASSLLSLGEQFF.